This TCR beta chain derives from a study of PD-1 blockade in classical Hodgkin lymphoma. Study information: It was nivolumab at 3 mg/kg, given intravenously every 2 weeks, that patients received.

Study-wide results and caveats: Researchers reported that CD4+ TCR diversity, though not CD8+, rose significantly by C4D1.

The V and J ends lost 7 bases and 4 bases, in that order; junction bases with no gene match: 5. The CDR3 contains 14 residues. Germline V lookup: CDR1 MDHEN, CDR2 SYDVKM. Sequencing was performed with immunoSEQ multiplex PCR; in TCRdb, only in-frame clones are kept and a portion is missing. The sample carries nearly 7,000 clones, 50% to 75% recorded once. Time point given: cycle 4 day 1 (C4D1), after 6 weeks of nivolumab. Relapses following autologous stem cell transplantation were seen in all patients, with brentuximab vedotin exposure varying. From thawed PBMCs, CD8+ T cells were isolated by magnetic negative selection. The table lists this clone with a few counts. Its antigen is not identified.

The sample here was CD8+ T cells from blood, taken before the fourth cycle of nivolumab. This chain uses TRBV28 with TRBJ2-3; 10 bases align to TRBD2. This sequence originates from a human donor with classical Hodgkin lymphoma. CDR3 sequence: CASKLAGEADTQYF. The CDR3 coding sequence is TGTGCCAGCAAGCTAGCGGGAGAGGCAGATACGCAGTATTTT.